Sequencing of this TCR beta chain was carried out in a study of blood T cell repertoires in COVID-19. Study information: The study drew acute and convalescent COVID-19 samples from the United States, Italy and Spain. Sources were T cells, B-cell-depleted T cells, or PBMCs; the material itself was cDNA or gDNA.

The study assigned cohorts using participant-reported clinical history. Sequenced by immunoSEQ multiplex PCR; TCRdb stores in-frame clones only, minus some. This table holds approximately 180,000 clones, more than 75% found once. Trimming removed 7 bases from V and 18 bases from J; junction bases left unmatched: 9. This CDR3 is built from 11 residues. Germline-derived CDR1 and CDR2 are SNHLY and FYNNEI. The rearrangement uses TRBV2 and TRBJ1-6, with TRBD1 matching 7 bases. This clonotype originated in a woman aged 45-65 years with acute COVID-19. The sample consisted of PBMCs or T cells enriched from blood (not recorded which). The CDR3 bases are TGTGCCAGCATTTGGGGGGACAGAGCCCACTTT. As protein: CASIWGDRAHF.